This TCR beta chain was identified in a study of shared clonotypes between healthy human individuals. Study-level information: Donors had three CD4 naive, three CD4 memory, two CD8 naive and one CD8 memory plate apiece. Study outcomes and limitations: Among the subsets, naive ones generally showed larger estimated richness than memory ones.

Per the germline V gene, CDR1 is SGDLS and CDR2 is YYNGEE. The CDR3 contains 16 residues. V was pared by 4 bases and J by 13 bases, with 18 bases of the junction left unmatched. Several immunoSEQ 96-well plates shared each subset's DNA, each plate a replicate. Clones were sequenced by immunoSEQ multiplex PCR, and TCRdb holds only the in-frame ones, with some missing. Among more than 1,200,000 clones listed, approximately 98.5% were seen once. A remark on this clone: Antigen: not known.

The sequence was collected from a young man in good health. Sample: naive CD4+ T cells sorted from blood. Specified subset: CD45RA+ positively selected. This rearrangement joins TRBV9 to TRBJ1-4, with 8 bases that match TRBD1. The DNA of the CDR3 is TGTGCCAGCAGCACCTCACCGAACGCAGGGGGCGGAGGACTGTTTTTT. It yields the protein CASSTSPNAGGGGLFF.